The 20 T cell receptor beta chains in this list originate from one sample, sequenced in a study of technical replicates of blood from several donors. Libraries were prepared by immunoSEQ multiplex PCR; TCRdb keeps only in-frame clonotypes and omits some of them. The repertoire consists of about 80,000 clones, with approximately 94% occurring once and the leading ten covering 0.38%. The specimen was T cells isolated from PBMCs. All receptors come from a human donor in good health.

This rearrangement joins TRBV18 to TRBJ2-2; 10 positions match TRBD2. CDR1 is KGHSH and CDR2 is LQKENI in the germline V gene. Losses at the gene ends were 0 bases for V and 6 bases for J; bases not matched to a gene: 4. The CDR3 covers 16 residues. CDR3 loop: CASSPPGLAGAGELFF. In DNA, the CDR3 is TGTGCCAGCTCACCACCGGGGCTAGCGGGAGCCGGGGAGCTGTTTTTT. The full variable domain, completed using reference TRBV18 and TRBJ2-2, is NAGVMQNPRHLVRRRGQEARLRCSPMKGHSHVYWYRQLPEEGLKFMVYLQKENIIDESGMPKERFSAEFPKEGPSILRIQQVVRGDSAAYFCASSPPGLAGAGELFFGEGSRLTVL.

The V gene is TRBV28, the J gene TRBJ2-7; D might be TRBD1 (5 bases). The germline CDR1 and CDR2 sequences are MDHEN and SYDVKM. The V and J ends lost 3 bases and 5 bases respectively, with 14 bases between them. This CDR3 has 14 residues. DNA of the CDR3: TGTGCCAGCAGTTTCATGGGGCACTATGACGAGCAGTACTTC. It is translated as CASSFMGHYDEQYF.

The chain joins TRBV10-3 to TRBJ2-5; 7 bases fit TRBD1. Germline V gives CDR1 ENHRY, CDR2 SYGVKD. The CDR3 runs 15 residues. After removal of 4 bases from V and 5 bases from J, the junction contained 10 bases not matched to a gene. CDR3 loop: CAISGTGQLMETQYF. The CDR3, as DNA: TGTGCCATCAGTGGAACGGGACAGCTGATGGAGACCCAGTACTTC.

The chain employs TRBV4-3 and TRBJ2-7; 7 bases are shared with TRBD1. V gave up 2 bases and J gave up 2 bases; unmatched junction bases: 6. Germline CDR1 LGHNA, CDR2 YSLEER. The CDR3 sequence is 15 residues long. CDR3 protein: CASSQTTGTAYEQYF. CDR3 DNA sequence: TGCGCCAGCAGCCAAACAACCGGGACAGCCTACGAGCAGTACTTC.

The chain uses TRBV5-1 and TRBJ1-1; the match to TRBD1 covers 7 bases. Germline V gene lookup returns CDR1 SGHRS and CDR2 YFSETQ. V was clipped by 2 bases and J by 8 bases; unmatched bases: 6. This CDR3 has 13 amino acids. CDR3 nucleotides: TGCGCCAGCAGCTTAACAGGGGCGAGAGAAGCTTTCTTT. It yields the protein CASSLTGAREAFF.

The chain recombines TRBV19 with TRBJ1-5; D may be TRBD1 (6 bases). There are 19 residues in the CDR3. The germline V and J ends were trimmed by 0 bases and 5 bases, with 23 bases remaining between them. The germline V gene has CDR1 LNHDA and CDR2 SQIVND (reference sequence). The CDR3 loop reads CASSIDRIFISAGDQPQHF. The CDR3, as DNA: TGTGCCAGTAGTATAGATCGAATCTTTATCAGCGCAGGGGATCAGCCCCAGCATTTT.

The chain recombines TRBV9 with TRBJ1-5, with D possibly matching TRBD1 (6 bases). The germline V gene has CDR1 SGDLS and CDR2 YYNGEE. This CDR3 is built from 14 residues. Trimming shortened V by 3 bases and J by 4 bases, and 11 bases separated the two germline ends. CDR3 loop: CASSADRENQPQHF. The CDR3 coding sequence is TGTGCCAGCAGCGCGGACAGAGAGAATCAGCCCCAGCATTTT.

The chain is built from TRBV9 and TRBJ2-7; D call uncertain. Germline V gene sequence: CDR1 SGDLS, CDR2 YYNGEE. Trimming cost V 0 bases and J 1 base, with 11 bases left between them. The CDR3 contains 15 residues. The CDR3 here is CASSVDSSASYEQYF. The CDR3 DNA follows: TGTGCCAGCAGCGTAGATTCGAGCGCTTCCTACGAGCAGTACTTC.

The chain links TRBV11-2 to TRBJ1-4; D gene uncertain. The V end was cut by 1 base, the J end by 8 bases, with 11 bases between. This CDR3 has 14 residues. Germline-derived CDR1 and CDR2 are SGHAT and FQNNGV. DNA for the CDR3: TGTGCCAGCAGCTTAGGCAGGTTAGGAGAAAAACTGTTTTTT. This sequence encodes CASSLGRLGEKLFF. The full variable domain, its missing parts supplied by reference TRBV11-2 and TRBJ1-4, is EAGVAQSPRYKIIEKRQSVAFWCNPISGHATLYWYQQILGQGPKLLIQFQNNGVVDDSQLPKDRFSAERLKGVDSTLKIQPAKLEDSAVYLCASSLGRLGEKLFFGSGTQLSVL.

The J gene is TRBJ1-5, the V gene TRBV19, with 9 bases matching TRBD1. The CDR3 consists of 16 residues. V lost 3 bases to trimming and J lost 4 bases; unmatched junction nucleotides: 7. Germline CDR1 reads LNHDA; CDR2 reads SQIVND (reference sequence). The CDR3 bases are TGTGCCAGTAGTATGTGGGGGACAGGGTGGAATCAGCCCCAGCATTTT. Translating it yields CASSMWGTGWNQPQHF.

The rearrangement links TRBV6-5 to TRBJ1-1; the match to TRBD1 covers 11 bases. Germline trimming cut 4 bases from V and 4 bases from J; bases unmatched to any gene: 5. The CDR3 length is 15 residues. The germline V gene has CDR1 MNHEY and CDR2 SVGAGI. The CDR3 sequence: CASSWYGTGGTEAFF. CDR3 in DNA: TGTGCCAGCAGTTGGTACGGGACAGGGGGCACTGAAGCTTTCTTT.

The rearrangement links TRBV4-1 to TRBJ1-1; D is perhaps TRBD1 (5 bases). Germline V CDR1 and CDR2: MGHRA, YSYEKL. Trimming took off 1 base at V and 5 bases at J, with 14 bases between the two ends. This CDR3 region has 15 residues. The CDR3 bases are TGCGCCAGCAGCCAAGGATTAGGGGAAGGAACTGAAGCTTTCTTT. As protein: CASSQGLGEGTEAFF.

The chain carries TRBV2 and TRBJ2-2, with D maybe TRBD2 (5 bases). CDR1 and CDR2 from the germline V gene are SNHLY and FYNNEI. Trimming shortened V by 6 bases and J by 10 bases, and 21 bases separated the two germline ends. This CDR3 is 15 amino acids long. CDR3 in DNA: TGTGCCAGCAGCCAAAGGGTGGGAGACCTAGCGGAGCTGTTTTTT. It is translated as CASSQRVGDLAELFF. The whole variable domain, filled in from reference TRBV2 and TRBJ2-2, reads EPEVTQTPSHQVTQMGQEVILRCVPISNHLYFYWYRQILGQKVEFLVSFYNNEISEKSEIFDDQFSVERPDGSNFTLKIRSTKLEDSAMYFCASSQRVGDLAELFFGEGSRLTVL.

This sequence joins TRBV27 and TRBJ2-1; TRBD2 aligns across 8 bases. Germline trimming cut 5 bases from V and 2 bases from J; bases unmatched to any gene: 14. Germline CDR1 reads MNHEY; CDR2 reads SMNVEV (reference sequence). The CDR3 has 18 residues. The CDR3 bases are TGTGCCAGCAGTACGGGAGGGCCGGGAATAGGCGCCTACAATGAGCAGTTCTTC. This sequence encodes CASSTGGPGIGAYNEQFF.

The chain carries TRBV10-3 and TRBJ1-6; 7 bases line up with TRBD1. This CDR3 is 16 amino acids long. Germline V gives CDR1 ENHRY, CDR2 SYGVKD. The junction had 11 bases not matched to a gene; V was cut back by 3 bases and J by 9 bases. The DNA of the CDR3 is TGTGCCATCAGTGAAATGGACAGGCCTTACGGTTCACCCCTCCACTTT. This codes for CAISEMDRPYGSPLHF.

The J gene is TRBJ1-2, the V gene TRBV18, with D unresolved. This CDR3 spans 13 amino acids. Germline lookup yields CDR1 KGHSH and CDR2 LQKENI. Trimming pared 3 bases from V and 0 bases from J, leaving 5 bases between. In DNA, the CDR3 is TGTGCCAGCTCACCTGGAGCTAACTATGGCTACACCTTC. Its translation: CASSPGANYGYTF.

CDR3 sequence reads: CASTSDRGRTEAFF. The CDR3 nucleotides read TGTGCCAGCACCTCGGACAGGGGCCGCACTGAAGCTTTCTTT. The V gene is TRBV7-8, the J gene TRBJ1-1; 9 bases match TRBD1. This CDR3 spans 14 amino acids. Per germline, CDR1 SGHVS and CDR2 FQNEAQ. Unmatched junction bases numbered 7, after V lost 7 bases and J lost 4 bases.

The chain links TRBV5-1 to TRBJ2-5; D might be TRBD2 (6 bases). This CDR3 is built from 13 residues. V gave up 4 bases and J gave up 7 bases, with 14 bases separating them. Germline assignment: CDR1 SGHRS and CDR2 YFSETQ. CDR3 in DNA: TGCGCCAGCAGCCCGGAGGGCCAGGGGACCCAGTACTTC. Translating it yields CASSPEGQGTQYF.

The chain has TRBV9 and TRBJ2-5, with 7 bases fitting TRBD1. Germline CDR1 is SGDLS and CDR2 is YYNGEE. This CDR3 is built from 16 residues. V shed 4 bases and J 4 bases; nucleotides not matched to a gene: 13. The CDR3 coding sequence is TGTGCCAGCAGCCCCCACAGGGGATCTGCAGGAGAGACCCAGTACTTC. Protein sequence: CASSPHRGSAGETQYF.

V is TRBV20-1 and J is TRBJ2-7, with D unresolved. This CDR3 is 11 amino acids long. The V gene lost 5 bases and the J gene lost 4 bases, with 9 bases spanning the gap. Germline V gene sequence: CDR1 DFQATT, CDR2 SNEGSKA (reference sequence). CDR3 in amino acids: CSAPSRYEQYF. The CDR3 coding sequence is TGCAGTGCTCCTTCACGGTACGAGCAGTACTTC.